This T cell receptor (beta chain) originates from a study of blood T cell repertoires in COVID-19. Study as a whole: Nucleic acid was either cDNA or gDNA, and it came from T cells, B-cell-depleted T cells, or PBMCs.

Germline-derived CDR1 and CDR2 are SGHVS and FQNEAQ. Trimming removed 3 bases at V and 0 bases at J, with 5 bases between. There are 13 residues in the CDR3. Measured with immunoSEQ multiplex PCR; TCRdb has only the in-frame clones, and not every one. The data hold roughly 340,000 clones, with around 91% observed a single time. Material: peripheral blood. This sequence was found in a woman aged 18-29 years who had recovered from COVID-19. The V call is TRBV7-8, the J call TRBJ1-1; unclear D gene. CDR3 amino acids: CASSLSMNTEAFF. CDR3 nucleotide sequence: TGTGCCAGCAGCTTGAGCATGAACACTGAAGCTTTCTTT.